What follows are 19 T cell receptor beta chains derived from one specimen sequenced in a study of glioma-infiltrating T cells. Amplification of TCR alpha and beta CDR3 regions from RNA used iRepertoire nested multiplex PCR. TCRdb independently ran MiXCR on the multiplex PCR reads; one entry per CDR3 protein. The sample carries some 10,000 distinct CDR3 sequences, about 50% recorded once. The sequenced sample was glioma tissue, nonneoplastic brain tissue, or PBMCs (not recorded which). The receptor set was obtained from a human donor with low-grade glioma or glioblastoma, undergoing nonglioma brain surgery, or in good health (not recorded which).

As to this clonotype: Since no conserved phenylalanine or tryptophan closes the CDR3, a read error is the likely cause. This chain uses TRBV20-1 with TRBJ2-7; TRBD2 is a possible D gene (5 bases). CDR3 length: 16 amino acids. V lost 7 bases to trimming and J lost 4 bases, with 26 bases between them. Germline CDR1 is DFQATT and CDR2 is SNEGSKA (reference sequence). CDR3 sequence reads: CSDSPPASDGKYEQYL. The CDR3 DNA is TGCAGTGATAGTCCTCCGGCGTCGGACGGGAAGTACGAGCAGTACCTC.

This chain connects TRBV5-4 to TRBJ2-7; 8 nucleotides match TRBD2. The CDR3 totals 15 residues. Per germline, CDR1 SGHNT and CDR2 YYREEE (reference sequence). Germline trimming cut 4 bases from V and 3 bases from J; bases unmatched to any gene: 9. CDR3 residues: CASSPPKSGSYEQYF. In nucleotides, the CDR3 is TGTGCCAGCAGCCCCCCGAAGAGCGGGAGCTACGAGCAGTACTTC.

Within the sample, this clonotype is medium-sized (0.01 to 0.1%). The chain recombines TRBV2 with TRBJ1-5; D gene unclear. The V end was cut by 1 base, the J end by 3 bases, with 10 bases between. The CDR3 covers 15 residues. Per the germline V gene, CDR1 is SNHLY and CDR2 is FYNNEI. The CDR3 region is CASSEDGLNNQPQHF. The CDR3 DNA follows: TGTGCCAGCAGTGAAGACGGGCTGAACAATCAGCCCCAGCATTTT.

This clonotype was found many times. A much larger clone is a single base away; this may be a read error. The J gene is TRBJ2-1, the V gene TRBV7-9; tentatively, D is TRBD1 or TRBD2 (5 bases each). V lost 1 base and J lost 2, with 12 bases in between. Looked up from germline, CDR1 is SEHNR and CDR2 is FQNEAQ (reference sequence). This CDR3 spans 16 amino acids. CDR3 coding DNA: TGTGCCAGCAGCTTAGGACGGGGCTCGCCCTACAATGAGCAGTTCTTC. This codes for CASSLGRGSPYNEQFF.

Notes on this clonotype: A junction end diverges from the germline sequence, so it may reflect a read error. V is TRBV28 and J is TRBJ2-3; 7 bases agree with TRBD1. In germline, CDR1 is MDHEN, CDR2 SYDVKM. CDR3 length: 16 residues. The CDR3 sequence: CASTPEGQRVTGTQYF. DNA of the CDR3: TGTGCCAGTACTCCTGAGGGACAGAGAGTCACAGGTACGCAGTATTTT.

As concerns this clonotype: Compared with germline, one end of the junction differs, possibly owing to a read error. This rearrangement joins TRBV6-1 to TRBJ1-1; D is unresolved. This CDR3 region has 11 residues. CDR1 MNHNS and CDR2 SASEGT come from the germline V gene. CDR3 nucleotides: TGTGCCAGCATGGTGCACACTGAAGCTTTATTT. Translation: CASMVHTEALF.

This clonotype has ten or more counts. V and J are TRBV29-1 and TRBJ1-1; TRBD1 might be the D (6 bases). The CDR3 length is 16 residues. Looked up from germline, CDR1 is SQVTM and CDR2 is ANQGSEA. Trimming shortened V by 7 bases and J by 2 bases, and 23 bases separated the two germline ends. CDR3 residues: CSAWDSTGSINTEAFF. The CDR3 nucleotides read TGCAGCGCTTGGGATTCAACAGGGTCAATCAACACTGAAGCTTTCTTT.

This clonotype was counted at least ten times. The gene calls are TRBV9 and TRBJ2-5; possibly TRBD2 for D (6 bases). CDR3 length: 16 residues. V was cut by 5 bases and J by 5 bases, with 22 bases left in between. The germline V gene encodes CDR1 SGDLS and CDR2 YYNGEE. CDR3 nucleotide sequence: TGTGCCAGCAGTCGTACCGGGACTGAGGGCCCGGAGACCCAGTACTTC. Translated, it gives CASSRTGTEGPETQYF.

The chain recombines TRBV7-9 with TRBJ2-1; no reliable D call. With 5 bases removed from V and 7 bases from J, the gap between germline ends came to 18 bases. This CDR3 region has 15 residues. The germline gives CDR1 SEHNR, CDR2 FQNEAQ (reference sequence). CDR3 sequence (DNA): TGTGCCAGCAGCCCCGGACCGAAAGCCTCTAATGAGCAGTTCTTC. This gives the protein CASSPGPKASNEQFF.

This clonotype was observed at least ten times. V gene TRBV29-1 combines with J gene TRBJ2-5; D possibly corresponds to TRBD2 (6 bases). V lost 4 bases and J 0 bases, leaving 15 bases between the germline ends. The CDR3 sequence is 15 residues long. CDR1 is SQVTM and CDR2 is ANQGSEA in the germline V gene. The DNA for the CDR3 is TGCAGCGTTGCAGGCGGCGGGGCGGACCAAGAGACCCAGTACTTC. This codes for CSVAGGGADQETQYF.

V is TRBV20-1 and J is TRBJ1-2; D is possibly TRBD1 (5 bases). Germline V CDR1 and CDR2: DFQATT, SNEGSKA (reference sequence). The V end was cut by 6 bases, the J end by 4 bases, with 15 bases between. There are 13 residues in the CDR3. The CDR3 spells CSAPVGVGYGYTF. The CDR3 coding sequence is TGCAGTGCCCCGGTAGGGGTGGGCTATGGCTACACCTTC.

The table lists this clonotype with many counts. A much larger clonotype is one base distant, so this may be a read error. V gene TRBV6-1 combines with J gene TRBJ2-1; perhaps TRBD1 as D (6 bases). Germline assignment: CDR1 MNHNS and CDR2 SASEGT. The CDR3 is 12 amino acids. The CDR3 DNA is TGTGCCAGCAGTCCCCAGGGGAATGGGCAGTTCTTC. It yields the protein CASSPQGNGQFF.

Remarks on this clonotype: Likely a read error: the CDR3 ends without its conserved phenylalanine or tryptophan. This chain connects TRBV19 to TRBJ1-1, with a weak D call TRBD1 (6 bases). Germline V gives CDR1 LNHDA, CDR2 SQIVND (reference sequence). V lost 5 bases to trimming and J lost 0 bases, with 13 bases between them. This CDR3 contains 15 residues. The CDR3: CASSWDTGMNTEAFS. As DNA, the CDR3 is TGTGCCAGTAGTTGGGACACAGGGATGAACACTGAAGCTTTCTCT.

The V call is TRBV28, the J call TRBJ2-3; TRBD2 might be the D (5 bases). Germline loops: CDR1 MDHEN, CDR2 SYDVKM. V lost 1 base and J lost 4, with 12 bases in between. The CDR3 covers 15 residues. In nucleotides, the CDR3 is TGTGCCAGCAGTTTATCTGGCGGGCTCGCAGATACGCAGTATTTT. Translating gives CASSLSGGLADTQYF.

This clonotype is deemed medium-sized (0.01 to 0.1%). The CDR3 here is CASRVQGAPFNSPLHF. For the CDR3, the DNA is TGTGCCAGCAGAGTACAGGGGGCGCCTTTTAATTCACCCCTCCACTTT. The V and J genes are TRBV27 and TRBJ1-6; 9 bases are a match to TRBD1. The germline gives CDR1 MNHEY, CDR2 SMNVEV (reference sequence). The CDR3 extends over 16 amino acids. V lost 6 bases to trimming and J lost 6 bases; unmatched junction nucleotides: 9.

This clonotype was seen more than once but under ten times. The V call is TRBV25-1, the J call TRBJ2-3; no firm D call. Trimming cost V 7 bases and J 3 bases, with 11 bases left between them. Germline CDR1 is MGHDK and CDR2 is SYGVNS. The CDR3 sequence is 13 residues long. The CDR3 coding sequence is TGTGCCAGCACCAGGACCGAGACAGATACGCAGTATTTT. Protein: CASTRTETDTQYF.

This clonotype appeared many times. A much larger clone differs from this one at a single base, so this may be a read error. Here the CDR3 reads CSAFASMNTEASF. The CDR3 DNA sequence: TGCAGTGCCTTTGCAAGCATGAACACTGAAGCTTCCTTT. This sequence joins TRBV20-1 and TRBJ1-1; unclear D gene. The CDR3 spans 13 residues. Germline loops: CDR1 DFQATT, CDR2 SNEGSKA (reference sequence).

At least ten counts were recorded for this clonotype. One end of the junction does not line up with germline, which may come from a read error. V is TRBV19 and J is TRBJ2-1; 8 bases are shared with TRBD2. CDR3 length: 15 residues. Germline assignment: CDR1 LNHDA and CDR2 SQIVND (reference sequence). CDR3 residues: CASRTSALTYNEQLF. Written as DNA, the CDR3 is TGTGCCAGTAGGACTAGCGCACTCACCTACAATGAGCAGCTCTTC.

Regarding this clonotype: One end of the junction fails to match germline, which may point to a read error. The V call is TRBV2, the J call TRBJ2-2; TRBD1 matches at 8 bases. CDR1 is SNHLY, CDR2 FYNNEI, per germline. The CDR3 consists of 16 residues. For the CDR3, the DNA is TGTGCCAGCAGCGATCTCGGGACAGGAAACACCGGGGAGCCGTTTTTT. It encodes CASSDLGTGNTGEPFF.